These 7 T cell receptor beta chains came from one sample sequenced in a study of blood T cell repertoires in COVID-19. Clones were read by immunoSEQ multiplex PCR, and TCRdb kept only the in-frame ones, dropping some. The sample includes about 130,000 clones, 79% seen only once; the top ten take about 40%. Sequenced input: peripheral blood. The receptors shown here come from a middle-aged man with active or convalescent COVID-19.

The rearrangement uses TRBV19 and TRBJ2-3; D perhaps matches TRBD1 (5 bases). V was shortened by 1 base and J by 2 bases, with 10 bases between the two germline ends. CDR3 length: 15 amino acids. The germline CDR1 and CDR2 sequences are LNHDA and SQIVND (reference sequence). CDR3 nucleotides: TGTGCCAGTAGTATAGGGACACCTTTCACAGATACGCAGTATTTT. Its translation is CASSIGTPFTDTQYF. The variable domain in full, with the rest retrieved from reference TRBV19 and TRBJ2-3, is DGGITQSPKYLFRKEGQNVTLSCEQNLNHDAMYWYRQDPGQGLRLIYYSQIVNDFQKGDIAEGYSVSREKKESFPLTVTSAQKNPTAFYLCASSIGTPFTDTQYFGPGTRLTVL.

CDR3 nucleotides: TGTGCCAGCAGCCTCCCGGAGCGGGCATCCTACGAGCAGTACTTC. This sequence encodes CASSLPERASYEQYF. The V and J genes are TRBV6-5 and TRBJ2-7; a weak D match, TRBD2 (6 bases). CDR1 is MNHEY and CDR2 is SVGAGI in the germline V gene. The CDR3 extends over 15 amino acids. V dropped 6 bases and J dropped 1 base, with 16 bases sitting between them.

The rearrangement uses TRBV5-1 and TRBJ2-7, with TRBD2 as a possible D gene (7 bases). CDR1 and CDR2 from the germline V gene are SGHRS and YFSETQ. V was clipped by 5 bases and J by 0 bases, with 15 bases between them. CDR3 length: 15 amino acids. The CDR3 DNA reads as TGCGCCAGCAGGCGGGGGCAGGCGGACTCCTACGAGCAGTACTTC. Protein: CASRRGQADSYEQYF.

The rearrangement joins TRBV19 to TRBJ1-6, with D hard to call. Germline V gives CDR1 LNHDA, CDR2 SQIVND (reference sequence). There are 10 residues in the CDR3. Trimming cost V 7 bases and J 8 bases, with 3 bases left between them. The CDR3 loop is CASTDSPLHF. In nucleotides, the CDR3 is TGTGCCAGTACGGATTCACCCCTCCACTTT.

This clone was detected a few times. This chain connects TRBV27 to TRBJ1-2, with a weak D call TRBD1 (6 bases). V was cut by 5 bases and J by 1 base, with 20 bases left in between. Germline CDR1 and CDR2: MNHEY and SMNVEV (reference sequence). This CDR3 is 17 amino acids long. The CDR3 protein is CASSEGGDGTFNYGYTF. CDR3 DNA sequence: TGTGCCAGCAGTGAGGGGGGGGACGGAACTTTTAACTATGGCTACACCTTC.

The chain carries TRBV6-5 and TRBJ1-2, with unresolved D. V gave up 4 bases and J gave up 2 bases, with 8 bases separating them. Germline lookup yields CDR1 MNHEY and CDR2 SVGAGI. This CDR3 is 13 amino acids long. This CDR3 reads CASSLQSNYGYTF. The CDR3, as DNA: TGTGCCAGCAGTTTGCAGTCGAACTATGGCTACACCTTC.

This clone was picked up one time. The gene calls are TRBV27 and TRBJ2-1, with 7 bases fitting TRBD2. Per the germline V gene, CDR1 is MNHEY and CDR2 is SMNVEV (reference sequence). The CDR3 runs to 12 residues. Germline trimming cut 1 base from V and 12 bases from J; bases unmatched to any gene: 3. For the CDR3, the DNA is TGTGCCAGCAGTTTATACGGCGGGAGGCAGTTCTTC. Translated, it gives CASSLYGGRQFF.